Detailed here is one TCR beta chain. Which antigen it targets is not known. Nothing much larger sits one base from this clone, and base qualities are not available. These data come from a study of T cells in Graves' hyperthyroidism and ophthalmopathy (dated by TCRdb to between 2018 and 2021). Context from the whole study: Peripheral blood samples were taken at initial diagnosis, before any treatment was given. TCR V-J signatures able to tell the groups apart were searched for in a discovery cohort of about a hundred patients, of whom under 45 had Graves' ophthalmopathy and more than 55 had stable Graves' hyperthyroidism. Whether ophthalmopathy could be predicted prospectively was tested in an independent validation cohort made up of under 20 hyperthyroidism patients plus 17 patients who later progressed to ophthalmopathy. For training and testing, the approximately 92 patients in the discovery cohort were randomly divided in a 7:3 ratio. In more than 5 Graves' hyperthyroidism patients, the study also compared T-cell repertoires from thyroid tissue with T-cell repertoires from blood. After blood sampling, hyperthyroidism patients were treated with methimazole at a starting dose of 30 mg daily, and ophthalmopathy patients were treated with high-dose intravenous methylprednisolone. TCR Vbeta CDR3 sequencing of some 140 peripheral blood samples (over 40 ophthalmopathy, 75 to 85 hyperthyroidism and 17 progressor patients) is reported in the paper.

Summary of the overall study and its limitations: Most expanded thyroid clonotypes (frequency above 0.001) were also detected in blood, suggesting blood repertoires may reflect thyroid immune responses. Sample size was not statistically predetermined, and blinding of investigators to group allocation was not performed. A model built on a 13 V-J signature distinguished ophthalmopathy from stable hyperthyroidism, reaching 85% to 90% sensitivity and 81.08% specificity in cross-validation and 80%/75% in testing. During validation, the model predicted progression to ophthalmopathy a median of about 6.5 months ahead of onset, with just under 71% sensitivity and 72% to 80% specificity.

The TCR beta CDR3 regions were amplified from the RNA transcripts. A first-round RT-PCR of the TCR CDR3 used the HTBI primer set with the Qiagen OneStep RT-PCR kit. Libraries were constructed in a second round of multiplex PCR, after which size selection and purification were carried out. Paired-end sequencing of the libraries was performed with 100 bp reads on an Illumina HiSeq2000. Under the source paper's analysis protocol: SOAPnuke was used to process the raw data, removing reads that contained adapters or uncalled bases, had a mean Phred below 15, or lacked an exact match to the constant primer or identifier. COPE v1.2.5 was used to merge high-quality paired reads, and clonotypes were defined as unique nucleotide sequences. MiTCR v1.1 was used to align the clonotypes against IMGT TRBV, TRBD and TRBJ reference segments. Only V-J combinations with frequency above 0.0001, covering 99% to 99.2% of repertoires, were analysed. A TCS score was defined as the ratio between F50 (clonal expansion) and ExV (chaos), using BLOSUM62-based TCRdist between CDR3 peptides within each V-J. Welch's t-statistics and random forest reduced roughly 500 V-J features to about 12, which were used in a naive Bayes classifier (R e1071). In TCRdb, the public reads were trimmed at Q25 with fastp and aligned with MiXCR, with productive beta chains retained. Each entry is one CDR3 protein sequence, shown with its most common DNA and genes. TCRdb's processing, not the authors', yielded these V and J calls. Counted in this sample were some 550,000 distinct CDR3 sequences; about a sixth of them appeared once. In total, the top ten clones hold less than 3.5% of the sample.

Moderately to severely active disease, a Clinical Activity Score of at least 3, a NOSPECS grade of at least 4, and a duration under 3 months were present in ophthalmopathy patients. Patients with uncontrolled infections, other autoimmune diseases, pregnancy or lactation were excluded. Diagnoses relied on clinical symptoms, serum thyroxine and TRAb, thyroid ultrasound and orbital computed tomography. Ficoll-Paque density gradient centrifugation was used to isolate PBMCs from about 10 ml of fresh peripheral blood. Total RNA was extracted using Trizol reagent, and RNA quality was assessed on an Agilent 2100 Bioanalyzer. This TCR derives from a woman aged 40 to 49 with Graves' ophthalmopathy. Sequencing was performed on blood.

Read as DNA, the sequence is TGTGCCAGCAGTTTTTCCCTAGCGGGGACAAACACAGATACGCAGTATTTT. It translates to CASSFSLAGTNTDTQYF. This chain is built from TRBV6-2 or TRBV6-3 and TRBJ2-3; 9 of the junction bases match TRBD2. Taken from cysteine to phenylalanine, the CDR3 has 17 residues. The sequence is cut down to CDR3 DNA, 51 bases in frame from base 1. The germline V gene sets CDR1 to MNHEY and CDR2 to SVGEGT. At the junction V is shortened by 4 bases and J by 2 bases; bases outside the gene matches: 10.